These T cell receptor beta chains were read from a single sample in a study of T cells in localized non-small cell lung cancer. This table comes from immunoSEQ multiplex PCR, and its TCRdb copy is limited to in-frame clones, with some not included. The sample consists of 15,000 to 20,000 clones, around 80% of them appearing once. Sequencing used peripheral blood, obtained before any cancer treatment. All receptors derive from a male donor aged 60 or older with stage I lung adenocarcinoma. The CDR3 runs from the conserved cysteine through the conserved F or W. A D gene is named only where the DNA matches it firmly. Where a row states a size, it is once, few, many or the class of an expanded clone; other rows omit it.

clone_size: .
j_call: TRBJ2-1
v_call: TRBV5-6
d_call: TRBD1
cdr3_nt: TGTGCCAGCAGCCCGGACAGGGGGAGAATTTACAATGAGCAGTTCTTC
cdr3_aa: CASSPDRGRIYNEQFF

clone_size: .
j_call: TRBJ2-5
v_call: TRBV28
d_call: .
cdr3_nt: TGTGCCAGCAGACGTTCCCCCAGGACGATAGAGACCCAGTACTTC
cdr3_aa: CASRRSPRTIETQYF

clone_size: .
j_call: TRBJ1-5
v_call: TRBV7-2
d_call: .
cdr3_nt: TGTGCCAGCAGCCCTGGTGCGGTACAGCCCCAGCATTTT
cdr3_aa: CASSPGAVQPQHF

clone_size: .
j_call: TRBJ2-7
v_call: TRBV19
d_call: .
cdr3_nt: TGTGCCAGTAGTACCTGGGGTGGGGAGGTCTACGAGCAGTACTTC
cdr3_aa: CASSTWGGEVYEQYF

clone_size: few
j_call: TRBJ1-1
v_call: TRBV19
d_call: .
cdr3_nt: TGTGCCAGCAACCCCGGCGGCGGGGGGCGGTTTACTGAAGCTTTCTTT
cdr3_aa: CASNPGGGGRFTEAFF

clone_size: .
j_call: TRBJ2-7
v_call: TRBV19
d_call: TRBD2
cdr3_nt: TGTGCCAGTAGTATCCTAGCGGGAGCCTACGAGCAGTACTTC
cdr3_aa: CASSILAGAYEQYF

clone_size: .
j_call: TRBJ2-3
v_call: TRBV4-2
d_call: .
cdr3_nt: TGTGCCAGCAGCCAAGGGGCCACCGACCGCACAGATACGCAGTATTTT
cdr3_aa: CASSQGATDRTDTQYF

clone_size: few
j_call: TRBJ1-5
v_call: TRBV4-1
d_call: .
cdr3_nt: TGCGCCAGCAGCCCTGGACTCTTCAATCAGCCCCAGCATTTT
cdr3_aa: CASSPGLFNQPQHF

clone_size: .
j_call: TRBJ1-1
v_call: TRBV2
d_call: .
cdr3_nt: TGTGCCGGCATGGGGGAAGGTCCTGAAGCTTTCTTT
cdr3_aa: CAGMGEGPEAFF

clone_size: .
j_call: TRBJ2-3
v_call: TRBV4-3
d_call: .
cdr3_nt: TGCGCCAGCAGCCAAGGGGGAGAAAGGAACACAGATACGCAGTATTTT
cdr3_aa: CASSQGGERNTDTQYF

clone_size: .
j_call: TRBJ2-3
v_call: TRBV4-2
d_call: TRBD2
cdr3_nt: TGTGCCAGCAGCCAAGAGGGGCTAGCGGGAGGTGGCACAGATACGCAGTATTTT
cdr3_aa: CASSQEGLAGGGTDTQYF

clone_size: .
j_call: TRBJ1-2
v_call: TRBV6-1
d_call: .
cdr3_nt: TGTGCCAGCAGTGAAGGATTGATTCCTGGCTACACCTTC
cdr3_aa: CASSEGLIPGYTF

clone_size: .
j_call: TRBJ1-2
v_call: TRBV6-6
d_call: .
cdr3_nt: TGTGCCAGCAGTAACCAGGGGCCAGGCTACACCTTC
cdr3_aa: CASSNQGPGYTF

clone_size: .
j_call: TRBJ2-7
v_call: TRBV6-1
d_call: .
cdr3_nt: TGTGCCAGCAGTGGGTCTACAGTCTACGAGCAGTACTTC
cdr3_aa: CASSGSTVYEQYF

clone_size: .
j_call: TRBJ2-3
v_call: TRBV6-1
d_call: .
cdr3_nt: TGTGCCAGCACCGGGACCACATACACAGATACGCAGTATTTT
cdr3_aa: CASTGTTYTDTQYF

clone_size: once
j_call: TRBJ1-4
v_call: TRBV19
d_call: TRBD1
cdr3_nt: TGTGCCAGTACTCCGTTCGGGACAGGGCCCACGGAAAAACTGTTTTTT
cdr3_aa: CASTPFGTGPTEKLFF

clone_size: few
j_call: TRBJ2-5
v_call: TRBV11-3
d_call: .
cdr3_nt: TGTGCCAGCAGCCCCCTAGCTTCGGGGGCTGCATCTCCAGAGACCCAGTACTTC
cdr3_aa: CASSPLASGAASPETQYF

clone_size: .
j_call: TRBJ1-5
v_call: TRBV7-3
d_call: .
cdr3_nt: TGTGCCAGCAGCTTAAGGACACTCAATCAGCCCCAGCATTTT
cdr3_aa: CASSLRTLNQPQHF

clone_size: once
j_call: TRBJ2-7
v_call: TRBV9
d_call: .
cdr3_nt: TGTGCCAGCAGCCCCCGGGGGAGCACCCCCTACGAGCAGTACTTC
cdr3_aa: CASSPRGSTPYEQYF

clone_size: .
j_call: TRBJ2-2
v_call: TRBV5-1
d_call: .
cdr3_nt: TGCGCCAGCAGCTTGGGGTCAGCGAACACCGGGGAGCTGTTTTTT
cdr3_aa: CASSLGSANTGELFF

clone_size: .
j_call: TRBJ1-3
v_call: TRBV13
d_call: TRBD1
cdr3_nt: TGTGCCAGCAGCTCCGGGACAGGGGGCGATCCGTTCGGAAACACCATATATTTT
cdr3_aa: CASSSGTGGDPFGNTIYF

clone_size: .
j_call: TRBJ1-2
v_call: TRBV5-1
d_call: TRBD1
cdr3_nt: TGCGCCAGCAGCTTGTCGACAGGGAACTATGGCTACACCTTC
cdr3_aa: CASSLSTGNYGYTF

clone_size: .
j_call: TRBJ2-2
v_call: TRBV14
d_call: .
cdr3_nt: TGTGCCAGCAGCCCGGCAGCAAGAACCGGGGAGCTGTTTTTT
cdr3_aa: CASSPAARTGELFF

clone_size: .
j_call: TRBJ2-2
v_call: TRBV7-2
d_call: .
cdr3_nt: TGTGCCAGCAAGTGGGTTTCCCTCACCGGGGAGCTGTTTTTT
cdr3_aa: CASKWVSLTGELFF

clone_size: .
j_call: TRBJ2-7
v_call: TRBV2
d_call: .
cdr3_nt: TGTGCCAGCAGTGAATCGAGGGGCGAGCAGTACTTC
cdr3_aa: CASSESRGEQYF

clone_size: .
j_call: TRBJ2-7
v_call: TRBV7-9
d_call: .
cdr3_nt: TGTGCCAGCAGCTCAATGGGGGATTTGGGCTACGAGCAGTACTTC
cdr3_aa: CASSSMGDLGYEQYF

clone_size: .
j_call: TRBJ2-6
v_call: TRBV28
d_call: TRBD1
cdr3_nt: TGTGCCAGCAGTTCCACAGGGGTCGGGGCCAACGTCCTGACTTTC
cdr3_aa: CASSSTGVGANVLTF

clone_size: .
j_call: TRBJ2-5
v_call: TRBV18
d_call: .
cdr3_nt: TGTGCCAGCTCACCACCGCAGGGTGGCAGCCAAGAGACCCAGTACTTC
cdr3_aa: CASSPPQGGSQETQYF

clone_size: .
j_call: TRBJ2-1
v_call: TRBV5-1
d_call: .
cdr3_nt: TGCGCCAGCAGCCGGGGACCGTCTAACAATGAGCAGTTCTTC
cdr3_aa: CASSRGPSNNEQFF

clone_size: .
j_call: TRBJ2-4
v_call: TRBV11-2
d_call: .
cdr3_nt: TGTGCCAGCAGCTTATGGGGTCAGCAAACACTAGCCAAAAACATTCAGTACTTC
cdr3_aa: CASSLWGQQTLAKNIQYF

clone_size: .
j_call: TRBJ2-1
v_call: TRBV27
d_call: TRBD2
cdr3_nt: TGTGCCAGCACCCCGGGACTAGCGGGAGGGAATGAGCAGTTCTTC
cdr3_aa: CASTPGLAGGNEQFF

clone_size: .
j_call: TRBJ2-7
v_call: TRBV7-9
d_call: .
cdr3_nt: TGTGCCAGCAGCCCAAGCAGAGGGGACTACGAGCAGTACTTC
cdr3_aa: CASSPSRGDYEQYF

clone_size: .
j_call: TRBJ2-7
v_call: TRBV27
d_call: .
cdr3_nt: TGTGCCAGCTGGGGGGGCGGGAGTAGCTCCTACGAGCAGTACTTC
cdr3_aa: CASWGGGSSSYEQYF

clone_size: .
j_call: TRBJ1-5
v_call: TRBV13
d_call: .
cdr3_nt: TGTGCCAGCAGCCCTGACGAGCCCCAGCATTTT
cdr3_aa: CASSPDEPQHF

clone_size: .
j_call: TRBJ1-5
v_call: TRBV6-6
d_call: .
cdr3_nt: TGTGCCAGCAGTAATACTGGCAATCAGCCCCAGCATTTT
cdr3_aa: CASSNTGNQPQHF

clone_size: .
j_call: TRBJ2-7
v_call: TRBV4-2
d_call: .
cdr3_nt: TGTGCCAGCAGCCAAGATCCGGGACTGCACTGCGAGCAGTACTTC
cdr3_aa: CASSQDPGLHCEQYF

clone_size: .
j_call: TRBJ2-7
v_call: TRBV18
d_call: TRBD2
cdr3_nt: TGTGCCAGCTCACCATCCCAGCGGGAGGAATACGAGCAGTACTTC
cdr3_aa: CASSPSQREEYEQYF

clone_size: .
j_call: TRBJ1-4
v_call: TRBV29-1
d_call: TRBD1
cdr3_nt: TGCAGCGCGACAGGGGTTTCTAATGAAAAACTGTTTTTT
cdr3_aa: CSATGVSNEKLFF

clone_size: .
j_call: TRBJ2-1
v_call: TRBV7-9
d_call: .
cdr3_nt: TGTGCCAGCAGCTTAGGGTACGGGAGCTCCTACAATGAGCAGTTCTTC
cdr3_aa: CASSLGYGSSYNEQFF

clone_size: .
j_call: TRBJ2-1
v_call: TRBV18
d_call: TRBD1
cdr3_nt: TGTGCCAGCTCACCGTACCCGACAGGGGCTATAACCTCCTACAATGAGCAGTTCTTC
cdr3_aa: CASSPYPTGAITSYNEQFF

clone_size: .
j_call: TRBJ2-3
v_call: TRBV7-3
d_call: TRBD2
cdr3_nt: TGTGCCAGCAGCTTAGAGGGGACTAGCGGGATCTATACGCAGTATTTT
cdr3_aa: CASSLEGTSGIYTQYF

clone_size: .
j_call: TRBJ1-4
v_call: TRBV9
d_call: TRBD1
cdr3_nt: TGTGCCAGCAGCGTACATGGGACAGACGAGGCAACTAATGAAAAACTGTTTTTT
cdr3_aa: CASSVHGTDEATNEKLFF

clone_size: .
j_call: TRBJ2-1
v_call: TRBV2
d_call: TRBD1
cdr3_nt: TGTGCCAGCCAGGTGGGGACAGGGGACTACAATGAGCAGTTCTTC
cdr3_aa: CASQVGTGDYNEQFF

clone_size: .
j_call: TRBJ1-1
v_call: TRBV18
d_call: TRBD1
cdr3_nt: TGTGCCAGCTCCCCGGGACAGGACACTGAAGCTTTCTTT
cdr3_aa: CASSPGQDTEAFF

clone_size: .
j_call: TRBJ1-4
v_call: TRBV27
d_call: .
cdr3_nt: TGTGCCATCCATTGTCTTGGGATCGGGGAAAAACTGTTTTTT
cdr3_aa: CAIHCLGIGEKLFF

clone_size: once
j_call: TRBJ2-5
v_call: TRBV6-5
d_call: .
cdr3_nt: TGTGCCAGCACGGGCACCCAAGAGACCCAGTACTTC
cdr3_aa: CASTGTQETQYF

clone_size: .
j_call: TRBJ2-7
v_call: TRBV6-1
d_call: TRBD1
cdr3_nt: TGTGCCAGCAGCCTTGGACAGGGGGGGGAGCAGTACTTC
cdr3_aa: CASSLGQGGEQYF

clone_size: .
j_call: TRBJ1-3
v_call: TRBV7-9
d_call: .
cdr3_nt: TGTGCCAGTTTACAGGGCTTTGGAAACACCATATATTTT
cdr3_aa: CASLQGFGNTIYF

clone_size: .
j_call: TRBJ2-1
v_call: TRBV29-1
d_call: TRBD1
cdr3_nt: TGCAGCGTTACCACAGGGGGCGGAACTCAGTTCTTC
cdr3_aa: CSVTTGGGTQFF

clone_size: .
j_call: TRBJ2-7
v_call: TRBV5-1
d_call: TRBD2
cdr3_nt: TGCGCCAGCAGCCTGGGACTAGCGGGCCGCCCTAGCTCCTACGAGCAGTACTTC
cdr3_aa: CASSLGLAGRPSSYEQYF

clone_size: .
j_call: TRBJ2-2
v_call: TRBV5-1
d_call: TRBD1
cdr3_nt: TGCGCCAGCAGCTCGGACAGGGGGCGCGCCGGGGAGCTGTTTTTT
cdr3_aa: CASSSDRGRAGELFF

clone_size: .
j_call: TRBJ1-2
v_call: TRBV19
d_call: .
cdr3_nt: TGTGCCAGTAGTAAGCTTGGCAAGGGAGATTTTAACTATGGCTACACCTTC
cdr3_aa: CASSKLGKGDFNYGYTF

clone_size: .
j_call: TRBJ2-3
v_call: TRBV28
d_call: .
cdr3_nt: TGTGCCACTTCGGGGCGGGGCACAGATACGCAGTATTTT
cdr3_aa: CATSGRGTDTQYF

clone_size: once
j_call: TRBJ2-1
v_call: TRBV5-1
d_call: .
cdr3_nt: TGCGCCAGCAGCACCAGGGGAACAAGTGGTGGTGAGCAGTTCTTC
cdr3_aa: CASSTRGTSGGEQFF

clone_size: .
j_call: TRBJ2-3
v_call: TRBV27
d_call: TRBD2
cdr3_nt: TGTGCCAGCAGTATATGGGGGACTAGGGGCACAGATACGCAGTATTTT
cdr3_aa: CASSIWGTRGTDTQYF

clone_size: .
j_call: TRBJ1-5
v_call: TRBV28
d_call: .
cdr3_nt: TGTGCCAGCAGTACCCACAGGGCACCTAGCAATCAGCCCCAGCATTTT
cdr3_aa: CASSTHRAPSNQPQHF

clone_size: .
j_call: TRBJ1-1
v_call: TRBV18
d_call: TRBD1
cdr3_nt: TGTGCCAGCTGGACAGGCGATTTGAACACTGAAGCTTTCTTT
cdr3_aa: CASWTGDLNTEAFF

clone_size: .
j_call: TRBJ1-1
v_call: TRBV14
d_call: TRBD1
cdr3_nt: TGTGCCAGCAGCTCAGGGGGGCTGTCTGAAGCTTTCTTT
cdr3_aa: CASSSGGLSEAFF

clone_size: .
j_call: TRBJ1-3
v_call: TRBV9
d_call: .
cdr3_nt: TGTGCCAGCAGCGTAGCAGGATCCTCTGGAAACACCATATATTTT
cdr3_aa: CASSVAGSSGNTIYF